The rows below give T cell receptor beta chains drawn from one sample of a study of blood T cell repertoires in COVID-19. Using immunoSEQ multiplex PCR, the repertoire was profiled, and TCRdb retains in-frame clones only, with some absent. The sample holds some 97,000 clones; about nine tenths are singletons and the top ten take around 6%. The sequencing sample was made of peripheral blood. The receptor set was obtained from a man aged 65-85 years with acute or convalescent COVID-19. The conserved cysteine and the conserved F or W are not part of the CDR3 here.

j_gene	v_gene	CDR3aa
TRBJ2-3	TRBV6-5	ASRRDRTYTDTQY
TRBJ2-5	TRBV28	ASSLYIPGGGRRQETQY
TRBJ2-1	TRBV28	ASSFFRGMYNEQF
TRBJ2-7	TRBV18	ASSPPGQGINEQY
TRBJ2-7	TRBV6-5	ASSYGGRGYEQY
TRBJ1-5	TRBV7-2	ASSLGPSNQPQH
TRBJ1-5	TRBV7-2	ASSALTGSNQPQH
TRBJ2-7	TRBV7-8	ASSFSGTGKTYEQY
TRBJ1-5	TRBV28	ASRTGQGVNQPQH
TRBJ2-5	TRBV7-2	ASSYLQAQETQY
TRBJ1-1	TRBV10-3	AIRSGVVTEAF
TRBJ2-5	TRBV9	ASSVGTSVKETQY
TRBJ1-3	TRBV7-8	ASSLGGRYSGNTIY
TRBJ1-1	TRBV5-6	ASSLGVPGGAF
TRBJ2-3	TRBV18	ASSPSAASTDTQY
TRBJ2-1	TRBV28	ASRRLAGVHEQF
TRBJ1-6	TRBV9	ASSVGPVLNSPLH
TRBJ2-3	TRBV2	ASKRDGTDTQY
TRBJ1-2	TRBV5-4	ASNLGGAYGYT
TRBJ2-7	TRBV24-1	ATSSGQGHYEQY
TRBJ1-1	TRBV7-2	ASSLPGSVSAEAF
TRBJ1-1	TRBV27	ASSLIGGTTEAF
TRBJ1-5	TRBV6-1	ASSETGSQPQH
TRBJ2-3	TRBV18	ASSPQAGPTDTQY
TRBJ2-1	TRBV7-9	ASSRGQGYNEQF
TRBJ2-3	TRBV5-1	ASSGQLAGGRSTQY
TRBJ2-7	TRBV5-1	ASSPDTYPYEQY
TRBJ1-5	TRBV28	ASSLRVQPQH
TRBJ2-2	TRBV15	ATSRDLGGNTGELF
TRBJ2-1	TRBV5-4	ASSWVSAGNNEQF
TRBJ2-1	TRBV19	ASSARDGNEQF
TRBJ1-4	TRBV28	ASRTARFNEKLF
TRBJ2-3	TRBV5-1	ASSLFSPDSDTQY
TRBJ1-5	TRBV5-5	ASSFGEAGQGQPQH
TRBJ1-5	TRBV7-9	ASSPGTGVNSNQPQH
TRBJ1-2	TRBV11-2	ASSPIVQGGYGYT
TRBJ1-2	TRBV6-5	ASSYSATGGYGYT
TRBJ1-1	TRBV19	ASRGRGTNTEAF
TRBJ1-6	TRBV16	ASSPPYNSPLH
TRBJ1-2	TRBV28	ASSWQGYGYT
TRBJ1-2	TRBV28	ASRPDRVRGYT
TRBJ1-4	TRBV7-2	ASSLDRASEKLF
TRBJ2-6	TRBV28	ASSLFAGSGANVLT
TRBJ1-5	TRBV24-1	ATSDLPSNQPQH
TRBJ2-2	TRBV24-1	ATSGADYHGELF
TRBJ1-2	TRBV29-1	SVRQGGNYGYT
TRBJ1-5	TRBV9	ASSPTGERAAQH
TRBJ2-7	TRBV28	ASSLERRDEQY
TRBJ1-3	TRBV5-6	ASSAGLGNTIY
TRBJ1-2	TRBV19	ASSQGSPPGDYGYT
TRBJ2-6	TRBV27	ASTPGVGSSGANVLT
TRBJ2-1	TRBV18	ASSPPAGGPYDNEQF
TRBJ2-1	TRBV4-1	ASSQGLAGGYNEQF